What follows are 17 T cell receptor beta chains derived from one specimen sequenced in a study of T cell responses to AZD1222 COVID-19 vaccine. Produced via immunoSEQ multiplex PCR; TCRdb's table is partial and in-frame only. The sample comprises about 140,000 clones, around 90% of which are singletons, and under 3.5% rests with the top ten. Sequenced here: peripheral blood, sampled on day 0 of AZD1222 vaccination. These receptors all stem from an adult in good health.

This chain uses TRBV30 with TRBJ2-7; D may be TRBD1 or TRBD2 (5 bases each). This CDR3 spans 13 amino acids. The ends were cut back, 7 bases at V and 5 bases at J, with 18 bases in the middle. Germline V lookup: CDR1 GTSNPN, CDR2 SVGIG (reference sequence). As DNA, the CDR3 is TGTGCCTCCCCTCGGGACGGAAACAACGAGCAGTACTTC. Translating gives CASPRDGNNEQYF.

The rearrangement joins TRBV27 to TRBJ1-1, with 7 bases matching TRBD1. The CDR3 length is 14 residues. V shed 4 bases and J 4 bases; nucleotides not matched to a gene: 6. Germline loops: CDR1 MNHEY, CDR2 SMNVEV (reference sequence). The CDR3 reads CASSWGTVGTEAFF. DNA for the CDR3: TGTGCCAGCAGTTGGGGGACAGTGGGCACTGAAGCTTTCTTT.

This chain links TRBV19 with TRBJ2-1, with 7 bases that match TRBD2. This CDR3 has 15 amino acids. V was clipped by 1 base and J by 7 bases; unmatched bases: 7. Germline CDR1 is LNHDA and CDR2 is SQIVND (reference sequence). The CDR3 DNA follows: TGTGCCAGTAGTATAGTCGCGGGAGTTGGGAATGAGCAGTTCTTC. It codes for CASSIVAGVGNEQFF.

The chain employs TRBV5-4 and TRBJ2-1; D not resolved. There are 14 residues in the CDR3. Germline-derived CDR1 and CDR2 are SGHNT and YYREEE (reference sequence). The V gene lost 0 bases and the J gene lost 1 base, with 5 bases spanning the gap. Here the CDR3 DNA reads TGTGCCAGCAGCTTGGAGGGATCCTACAATGAGCAGTTCTTC. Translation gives CASSLEGSYNEQFF. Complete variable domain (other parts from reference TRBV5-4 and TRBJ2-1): ETGVTQSPTHLIKTRGQQVTLRCSSQSGHNTVSWYQQALGQGPQFIFQYYREEENGRGNFPPRFSGLQFPNYSSELNVNALELDDSALYLCASSLEGSYNEQFFGPGTRLTVL.

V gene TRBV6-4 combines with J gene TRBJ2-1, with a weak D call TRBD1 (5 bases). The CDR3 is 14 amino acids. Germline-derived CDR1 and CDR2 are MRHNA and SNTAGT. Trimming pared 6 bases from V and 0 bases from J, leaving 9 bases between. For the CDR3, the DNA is TGTGCCAGCAGCCTCGACAGCTCCTACAATGAGCAGTTCTTC. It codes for CASSLDSSYNEQFF.

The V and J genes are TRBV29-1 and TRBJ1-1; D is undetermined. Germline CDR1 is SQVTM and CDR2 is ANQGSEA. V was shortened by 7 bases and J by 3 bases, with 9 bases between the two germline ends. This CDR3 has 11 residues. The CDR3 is CSGYDYTEAFF. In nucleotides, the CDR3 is TGCAGCGGATACGATTACACTGAAGCTTTCTTT.

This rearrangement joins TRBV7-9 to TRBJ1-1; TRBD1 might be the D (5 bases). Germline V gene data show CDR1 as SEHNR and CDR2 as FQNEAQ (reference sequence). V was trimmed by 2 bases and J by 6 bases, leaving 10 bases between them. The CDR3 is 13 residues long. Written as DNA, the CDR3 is TGTGCCAGCAGCTTAACCCTGGGGCCTGAAGCTTTCTTT. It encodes CASSLTLGPEAFF.

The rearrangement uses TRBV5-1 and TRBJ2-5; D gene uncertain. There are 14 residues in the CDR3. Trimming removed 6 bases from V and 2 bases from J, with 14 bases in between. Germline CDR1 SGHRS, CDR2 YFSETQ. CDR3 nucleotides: TGCGCCAGCACCTCGGGCCAAGAGCAAGAGACCCAGTACTTC. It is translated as CASTSGQEQETQYF.

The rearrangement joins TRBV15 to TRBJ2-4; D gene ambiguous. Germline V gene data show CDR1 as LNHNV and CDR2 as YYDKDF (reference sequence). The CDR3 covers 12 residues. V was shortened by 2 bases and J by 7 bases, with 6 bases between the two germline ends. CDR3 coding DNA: TGTGCCACCAGCAGAACCGTTAACATTCAGTACTTC. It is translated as CATSRTVNIQYF.

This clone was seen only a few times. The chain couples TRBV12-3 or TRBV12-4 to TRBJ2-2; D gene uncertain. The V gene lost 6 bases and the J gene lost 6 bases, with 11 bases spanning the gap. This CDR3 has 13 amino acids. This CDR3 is CASRQVEAGELFF. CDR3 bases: TGTGCCAGCAGGCAGGTAGAGGCCGGGGAGCTGTTTTTT.

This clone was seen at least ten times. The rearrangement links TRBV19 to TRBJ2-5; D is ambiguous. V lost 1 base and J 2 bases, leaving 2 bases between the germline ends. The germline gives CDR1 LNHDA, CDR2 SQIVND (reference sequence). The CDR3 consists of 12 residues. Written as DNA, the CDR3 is TGTGCCAGTAGTATAGGACAAGAGACCCAGTACTTC. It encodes CASSIGQETQYF.

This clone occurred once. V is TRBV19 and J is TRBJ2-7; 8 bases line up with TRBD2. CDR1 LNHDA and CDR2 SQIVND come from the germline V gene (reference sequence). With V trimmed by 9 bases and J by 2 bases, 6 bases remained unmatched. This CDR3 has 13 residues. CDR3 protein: CASTSGETYEQYF. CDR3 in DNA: TGTGCCAGCACTAGCGGAGAAACCTACGAGCAGTACTTC.

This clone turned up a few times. The CDR3 loop is CASSLRTGGGNTIYF. CDR3 coding DNA: TGCGCCAGCAGCCTACGGACAGGGGGTGGAAACACCATATATTTT. The gene calls are TRBV4-3 and TRBJ1-3; 10 positions agree with TRBD1. Germline CDR1 and CDR2: LGHNA and YSLEER. J was trimmed by 3 bases and V by 4 bases; bases with no gene match: 3. The CDR3 spans 15 residues.

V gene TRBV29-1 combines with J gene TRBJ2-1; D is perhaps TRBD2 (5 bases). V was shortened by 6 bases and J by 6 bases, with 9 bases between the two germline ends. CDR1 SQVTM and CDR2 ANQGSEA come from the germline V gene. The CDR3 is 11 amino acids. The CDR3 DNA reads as TGCAGCGTGAGGACTTTCAATGAGCAGTTCTTC. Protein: CSVRTFNEQFF.

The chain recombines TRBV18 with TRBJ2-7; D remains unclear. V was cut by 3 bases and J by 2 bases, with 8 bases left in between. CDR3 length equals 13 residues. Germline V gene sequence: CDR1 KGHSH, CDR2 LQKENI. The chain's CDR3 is CASSPTTTYEQYF. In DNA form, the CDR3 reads TGTGCCAGCTCACCGACGACAACCTACGAGCAGTACTTC. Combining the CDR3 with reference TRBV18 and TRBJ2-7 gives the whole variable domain NAGVMQNPRHLVRRRGQEARLRCSPMKGHSHVYWYRQLPEEGLKFMVYLQKENIIDESGMPKERFSAEFPKEGPSILRIQQVVRGDSAAYFCASSPTTTYEQYFGPGTRLTVT.

The CDR3 DNA sequence: TGTGCCAGCAGTACAGGGGGCCAGGGAAATGAGCAGTTCTTC. Residues: CASSTGGQGNEQFF. The chain carries TRBV9 and TRBJ2-1, with 9 bases identical to TRBD1. Trimming removed 5 bases from V and 7 bases from J; junction bases left unmatched: 7. In germline, CDR1 is SGDLS, CDR2 YYNGEE. The length of the CDR3 is 14 residues. Together with reference TRBV9 and TRBJ2-1, the CDR3 gives the full variable domain: DSGVTQTPKHLITATGQRVTLRCSPRSGDLSVYWYQQSLDQGLQFLIQYYNGEERAKGNILERFSAQQFPDLHSELNLSSLELGDSALYFCASSTGGQGNEQFFGPGTRLTVL.

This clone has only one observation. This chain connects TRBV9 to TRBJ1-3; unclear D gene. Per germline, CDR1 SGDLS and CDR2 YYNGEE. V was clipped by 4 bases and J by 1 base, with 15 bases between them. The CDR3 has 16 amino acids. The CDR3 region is CASSPSGWESGNTIYF. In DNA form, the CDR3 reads TGTGCCAGCAGCCCAAGCGGGTGGGAGTCTGGAAACACCATATATTTT.